This T cell receptor (beta chain) was profiled in a study of cytomegalovirus exposure and HLA in healthy donors. V lost 1 base to trimming and J lost 7 bases; unmatched junction nucleotides: 5. The CDR3 extends over 15 amino acids. CDR1 is MNHNS and CDR2 is SASEGT in the germline V gene. As concerns this clone: Its specificity is not known.

Study conclusions and caveats: Researchers counted around 180 TCR beta chains as cytomegalovirus-associated.

60 Vbeta and 13 Jbeta primers were used in PCR. The protocol was immunoSEQ multiplex PCR, while the TCRdb copy is restricted to in-frame clones and leaves out a portion. This table has around 150,000 clones, 70% to 80% appearing once. The clonotype was recovered from a human donor in good health. This sequence joins TRBV6-1 and TRBJ2-7; 12 bases are a match to TRBD2. Material for sequencing was PBMCs. CDR3 sequence (DNA): TGTGCCAGCAGTGAAGGACTAGCGGGAGTAAGGGAGCAGTACTTC. This translates into CASSEGLAGVREQYF.